The 7 T cell receptor beta chains below come from one sample, sequenced in a study of beta chain features in type 1 diabetes. Broader study findings: Moderate but significant shortening of TCRB CDR3s was recorded in all four CD4+ subsets from Type 1 diabetes patients.

Expressed TCRB transcripts got sequenced, as all isolated RNA was reverse transcribed. Measured with immunoSEQ multiplex PCR; TCRdb has only the in-frame clones, and not every one. The sample contains some 250,000 clones, about 11% of which appear only once. The antigens of these receptors remain unknown. Sequencing was carried out using naive CD4+ T cells from blood. All receptors come from a young man with type 1 diabetes.

This clone has more than one count but fewer than ten. The V and J genes are TRBV10-3 and TRBJ1-1, with D perhaps TRBD1 (5 bases). The CDR3 contains 12 residues. Germline assignment: CDR1 ENHRY and CDR2 SYGVKD. Trimming left V 10 bases short and J 5 bases short, with 14 bases between. In nucleotides, the CDR3 is TGTGCCACCGCCCAGGGAGGAACTGAAGCTTTCTTT. Residues: CATAQGGTEAFF.

The chain carries TRBV7-9 and TRBJ1-2, with D unresolved. Germline values: CDR1 SEHNR, CDR2 FQNEAQ (reference sequence). The CDR3 consists of 12 residues. The germline V and J ends were trimmed by 1 base and 8 bases, with 8 bases remaining between them. The CDR3 coding sequence is TGTGCCAGCAGCTTAGTTAGTTACGGCTACACCTTC. Translating gives CASSLVSYGYTF.

Only a few counts were recorded for this clone. The chain employs TRBV18 and TRBJ2-7, with TRBD2 matching 8 bases. The germline V gene has CDR1 KGHSH and CDR2 LQKENI. The CDR3 consists of 15 residues. J gave up 0 bases and V 6 bases, and 7 bases lay outside the gene matches. For the CDR3, the DNA is TGTGCCAGCTCGAGCGGGGGACCCCGCTCCTACGAGCAGTACTTC. This gives the protein CASSSGGPRSYEQYF.

The chain carries TRBV7-2 and TRBJ1-3; tentatively, D is TRBD1 (5 bases). V lost 5 bases and J lost 0, with 14 bases in between. The germline V gene has CDR1 SGHTA and CDR2 FQGNSA. This CDR3 comprises 16 residues. The CDR3 DNA sequence: TGTGCCAGCAGCCTCAGGGCCGCCATCTCTGGAAACACCATATATTTT. Its translation is CASSLRAAISGNTIYF. The whole variable domain, filled in from reference TRBV7-2 and TRBJ1-3, reads GAGVSQSPSNKVTEKGKDVELRCDPISGHTALYWYRQSLGQGLEFLIYFQGNSAPDKSGLPSDRFSAERTGGSVSTLTIQRTQQEDSAVYLCASSLRAAISGNTIYFGEGSWLTVV.

The gene calls are TRBV18 and TRBJ2-5; a weak D match, TRBD1 (5 bases). The CDR3 runs 13 residues. V shed 4 bases and J shed 2 bases, with 8 bases lying between them. Germline CDR1 and CDR2: KGHSH and LQKENI. CDR3 DNA: TGTGCCAGCTCACTGACAGCACAAGAGACCCAGTACTTC. Translation: CASSLTAQETQYF.

The CDR3 coding sequence is TGTGCCAGCAGCTTAATGGGGGGGCGAGATACGCAGTATTTT. It encodes CASSLMGGRDTQYF. This chain connects TRBV7-3 to TRBJ2-3; the D gene is possibly TRBD2 (7 bases). V was trimmed by 1 base and J by 5 bases, leaving 10 bases between them. Germline loops: CDR1 SGHTA, CDR2 FQGTGA. The CDR3 totals 14 residues.

This clone has more than one count but fewer than ten. V gene TRBV4-2 combines with J gene TRBJ1-2; TRBD1 matches at 7 bases. This CDR3 is built from 13 residues. V shed 6 bases, J shed 4 bases, and the junction held 5 bases outside the gene matches. From germline, CDR1 is LGHNA and CDR2 YNFKEQ. CDR3 in DNA: TGTGCCAGCAGGCAGGGGGGTAGCTATGGCTACACCTTC. Its translation is CASRQGGSYGYTF.